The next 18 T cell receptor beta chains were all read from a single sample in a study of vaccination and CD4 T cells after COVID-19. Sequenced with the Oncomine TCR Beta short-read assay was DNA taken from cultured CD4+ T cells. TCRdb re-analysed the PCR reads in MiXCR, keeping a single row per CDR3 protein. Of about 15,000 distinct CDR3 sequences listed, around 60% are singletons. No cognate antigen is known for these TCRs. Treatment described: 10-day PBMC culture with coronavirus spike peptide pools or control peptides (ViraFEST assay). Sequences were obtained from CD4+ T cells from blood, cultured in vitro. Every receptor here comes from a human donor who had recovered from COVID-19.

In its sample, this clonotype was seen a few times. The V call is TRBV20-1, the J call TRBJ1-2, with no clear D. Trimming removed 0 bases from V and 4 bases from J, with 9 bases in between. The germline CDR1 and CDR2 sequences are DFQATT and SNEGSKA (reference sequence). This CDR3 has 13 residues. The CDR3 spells CSARDETSYGYTF. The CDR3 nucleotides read TGCAGTGCTAGAGATGAGACGTCCTATGGCTACACCTTC.

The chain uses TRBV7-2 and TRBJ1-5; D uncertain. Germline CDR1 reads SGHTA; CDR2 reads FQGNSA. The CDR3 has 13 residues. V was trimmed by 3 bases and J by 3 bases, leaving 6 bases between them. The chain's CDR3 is CASSFFTNQPQHF. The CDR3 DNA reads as TGTGCCAGCAGCTTCTTTACCAATCAGCCCCAGCATTTT.

The DNA of the CDR3 is TGTGCCATTAGGGGGCGGACAGGGGCCATGAACACTGAAGCTTTCTTT. It encodes CAIRGRTGAMNTEAFF. The V and J genes are TRBV10-3 and TRBJ1-1; 9 nucleotides align to TRBD1. V dropped 9 bases and J dropped 0; count of bases not matched to a gene: 11. Germline V gene sequence: CDR1 ENHRY, CDR2 SYGVKD. This CDR3 spans 16 amino acids.

The CDR3 bases are TGTGCCAGCAGCCACGCCCCGAACACCGGGGAGCTGTTTTTT. Amino acid sequence: CASSHAPNTGELFF. The chain links TRBV7-3 to TRBJ2-2; no reliable D call. This CDR3 comprises 14 residues. Germline CDR1 is SGHTA and CDR2 is FQGTGA. Trimming removed 5 bases at V and 0 bases at J, with 7 bases between.

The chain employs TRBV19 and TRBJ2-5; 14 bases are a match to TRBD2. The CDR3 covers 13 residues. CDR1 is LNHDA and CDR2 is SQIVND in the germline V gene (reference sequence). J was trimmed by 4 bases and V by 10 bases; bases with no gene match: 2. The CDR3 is CATGTSGRETQYF. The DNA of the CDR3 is TGTGCCACCGGGACTAGCGGGAGAGAGACCCAGTACTTC.

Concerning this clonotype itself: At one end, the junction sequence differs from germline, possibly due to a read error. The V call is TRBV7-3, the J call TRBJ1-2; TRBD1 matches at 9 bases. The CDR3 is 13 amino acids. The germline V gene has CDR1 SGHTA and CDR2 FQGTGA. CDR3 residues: CASRLRQGGGYTF. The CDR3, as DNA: TGTGCCAGCAGATTAAGACAGGGGGGTGGCTACACCTTC.

Written as DNA, the CDR3 is TGTGCCAGCAGCTCCAGACAGCGCAATGAGCAGTTCTTC. Protein product: CASSSRQRNEQFF. The chain recombines TRBV7-6 with TRBJ2-1, with D possibly matching TRBD1 (5 bases). Germline assignment: CDR1 SGHVS and CDR2 FNYEAQ. The CDR3 consists of 13 residues. Trimming pared 4 bases from V and 6 bases from J, leaving 10 bases between.

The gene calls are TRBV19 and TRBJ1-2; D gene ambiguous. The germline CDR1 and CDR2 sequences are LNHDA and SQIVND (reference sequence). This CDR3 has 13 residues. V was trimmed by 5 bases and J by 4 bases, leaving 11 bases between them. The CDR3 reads CASSGRGSYGYTF. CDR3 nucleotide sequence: TGTGCCAGTAGTGGGCGGGGTTCCTATGGCTACACCTTC.

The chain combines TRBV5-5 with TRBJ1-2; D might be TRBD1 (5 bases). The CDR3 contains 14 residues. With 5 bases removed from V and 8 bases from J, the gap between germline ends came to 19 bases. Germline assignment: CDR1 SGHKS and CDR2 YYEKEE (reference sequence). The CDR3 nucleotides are TGTGCCAGCAGGAGGGACTTTGCCATTCGGGGCTACACCTTC. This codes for CASRRDFAIRGYTF.

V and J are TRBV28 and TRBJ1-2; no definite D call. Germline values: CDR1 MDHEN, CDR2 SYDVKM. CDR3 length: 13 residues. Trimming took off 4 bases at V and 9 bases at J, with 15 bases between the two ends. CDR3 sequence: CASSSVSGRRYTF. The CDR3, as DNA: TGTGCCAGCAGTTCGGTCAGTGGGAGACGCTACACCTTC.

Here the CDR3 DNA reads TGTGCCAGCAGCCCGCGGTTAGGAGGGGGCGAGCAGTACTTC. Translated, it gives CASSPRLGGGEQYF. The chain couples TRBV7-8 to TRBJ2-7, with D perhaps being TRBD1 or TRBD2 (6 bases each). Germline-derived CDR1 and CDR2 are SGHVS and FQNEAQ. This CDR3 has 14 residues. Deletions cut 5 bases from V and 6 bases from J, with 17 bases between.

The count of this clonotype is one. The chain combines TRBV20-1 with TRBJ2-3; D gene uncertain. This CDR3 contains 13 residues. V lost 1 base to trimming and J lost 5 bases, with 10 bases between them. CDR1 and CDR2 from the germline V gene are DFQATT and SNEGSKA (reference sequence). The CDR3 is CSARVIAKDTQYF. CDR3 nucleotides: TGCAGTGCTAGAGTAATAGCTAAAGATACGCAGTATTTT.

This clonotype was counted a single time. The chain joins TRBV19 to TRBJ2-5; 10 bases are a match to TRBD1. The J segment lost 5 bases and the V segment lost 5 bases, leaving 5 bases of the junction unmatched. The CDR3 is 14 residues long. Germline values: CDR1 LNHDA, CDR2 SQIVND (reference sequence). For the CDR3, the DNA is TGTGCCAGTAGTGTCGACAGGGGGCAGGAGACCCAGTACTTC. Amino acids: CASSVDRGQETQYF.

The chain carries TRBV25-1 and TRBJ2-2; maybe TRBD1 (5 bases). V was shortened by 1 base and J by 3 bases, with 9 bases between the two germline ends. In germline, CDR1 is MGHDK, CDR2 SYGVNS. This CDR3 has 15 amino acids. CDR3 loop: CASSESTGYTGELFF. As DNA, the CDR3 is TGTGCCAGCAGTGAATCTACAGGCTACACCGGGGAGCTGTTTTTT.

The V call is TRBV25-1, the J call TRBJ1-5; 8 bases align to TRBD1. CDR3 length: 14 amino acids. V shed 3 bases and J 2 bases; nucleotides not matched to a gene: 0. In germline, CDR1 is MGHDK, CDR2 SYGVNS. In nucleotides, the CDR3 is TGTGCCAGCAGTGAGGGACAGGGCAATCAGCCCCAGCATTTT. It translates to CASSEGQGNQPQHF.

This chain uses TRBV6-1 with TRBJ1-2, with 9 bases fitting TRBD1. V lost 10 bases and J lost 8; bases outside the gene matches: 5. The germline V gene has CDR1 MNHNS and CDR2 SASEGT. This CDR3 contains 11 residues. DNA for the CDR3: TGTGCCACCGGACAGGGGAGCGGCTACACCTTC. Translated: CATGQGSGYTF.

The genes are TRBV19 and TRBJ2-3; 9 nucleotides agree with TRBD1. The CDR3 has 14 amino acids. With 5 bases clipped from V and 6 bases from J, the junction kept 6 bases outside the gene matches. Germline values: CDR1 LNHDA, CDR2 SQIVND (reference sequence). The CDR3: CASSADRGRDTQYF. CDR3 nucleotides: TGTGCCAGTAGTGCAGACAGGGGGAGGGATACGCAGTATTTT.

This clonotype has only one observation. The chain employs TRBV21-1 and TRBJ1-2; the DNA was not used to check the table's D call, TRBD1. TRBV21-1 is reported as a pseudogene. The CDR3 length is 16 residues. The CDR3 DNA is TGTGCCAGCAGCAACTACAGGGGGGGGGGAAACTATGGCTACACCTTC. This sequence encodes CASSNYRGGGNYGYTF.